A selection of T cell receptor beta chains follows, all from one sample in a study of PD-1 blockade in classical Hodgkin lymphoma. Clones were sequenced by immunoSEQ multiplex PCR, and TCRdb holds only the in-frame ones, with some missing. This table holds more than 95,000 clones, approximately 89% found once. The material sequenced was peripheral blood mononuclear cells (PBMCs), taken before the fourth cycle of nivolumab. All receptors come from a human donor with classical Hodgkin lymphoma. Both conserved end residues are part of each CDR3. D genes are given only for firm matches. A clone size is listed for some rows: how often the clone was seen (once, few, many), or a class if it is expanded.

few	TRBV30	12	TRBJ2-2	.	CAWANFPGELFF	TGTGCCTGGGCCAACTTCCCCGGGGAGCTGTTTTTT
.	TRBV14	15	TRBJ2-3	TRBD2	CASSQGLAGTDTQYF	TGTGCCAGCAGCCAAGGTCTAGCGGGGACAGATACGCAGTATTTT
.	TRBV19	13	TRBJ2-7	TRBD2	CASRGGSAYEQYF	TGTGCCTCCCGGGGGGGTAGCGCCTACGAGCAGTACTTC
.	TRBV5-6	15	TRBJ1-2	.	CASSLGVGGNYGYTF	TGTGCCAGCAGCTTGGGGGTGGGCGGAAACTATGGCTACACCTTC
.	TRBV9	15	TRBJ2-5	.	CASSVSGDFGETQYF	TGTGCCAGCAGCGTTTCAGGGGACTTTGGGGAGACCCAGTACTTC
.	TRBV6-4	15	TRBJ1-5	TRBD1	CASSAPDRGFPPQHF	TGTGCCAGCAGTGCTCCGGACAGGGGATTCCCGCCCCAGCATTTT
.	TRBV6-1	14	TRBJ2-1	TRBD2	CASTKRDSYNEQFF	TGTGCCAGCACTAAGCGGGATTCCTACAATGAGCAGTTCTTC
.	TRBV18	13	TRBJ1-5	.	CASSPGVDQPQHF	TGTGCCAGCTCCCCCGGAGTGGATCAGCCCCAGCATTTT
.	TRBV12-5	13	TRBJ2-4	.	CASGLVQLNIQYF	TGTGCTAGTGGTTTGGTACAATTAAACATTCAGTACTTC
.	TRBV6-5	13	TRBJ2-7	.	CASSYSKVREQYF	TGTGCCAGCAGTTACTCTAAAGTGCGGGAGCAGTACTTC
.	TRBV5-1	16	TRBJ2-5	.	CASSRSWDTGFETQYF	TGCGCCAGTTCACGATCCTGGGACACCGGCTTTGAGACCCAGTACTTC
few	TRBV7-2	13	TRBJ1-5	.	CASSVGTHQPQHF	TGTGCCAGCAGCGTGGGGACACATCAGCCCCAGCATTTT
.	TRBV2	14	TRBJ2-7	.	CASSEGVAQDEQYF	TGTGCCAGCAGTGAAGGGGTAGCCCAGGACGAGCAGTACTTC
.	TRBV4-3	17	TRBJ2-5	TRBD2	CASSQEPSGRAGETQYF	TGCGCCAGCAGCCAAGAGCCTAGCGGGAGGGCCGGAGAGACCCAGTACTTC
.	TRBV30	14	TRBJ2-2	.	CAWSVGLAEGELFF	TGTGCCTGGAGTGTTGGTCTAGCTGAAGGGGAGCTGTTTTTT
.	TRBV4-1	15	TRBJ2-7	TRBD2	CASSQAGGRVGEQYF	TGCGCCAGCAGCCAAGCCGGCGGGAGGGTAGGTGAGCAGTACTTC
.	TRBV16	16	TRBJ1-4	.	CASSDPHRDANEKLFF	TGTGCCAGCAGCGACCCTCACAGGGATGCTAATGAAAAACTGTTTTTT
.	TRBV6-5	14	TRBJ2-1	.	CASSYLGNRNEQFF	TGTGCCAGCAGTTACCTCGGGAACCGCAATGAGCAGTTCTTC
.	TRBV7-2	15	TRBJ1-4	.	CASSPTLPTNEKLFF	TGTGCCAGCAGCCCCACGCTCCCAACTAATGAAAAACTGTTTTTT
once	TRBV4-1	14	TRBJ2-3	.	CASSQADRTDTQYF	TGCGCCAGCAGCCAAGCTGATCGCACAGATACGCAGTATTTT
.	TRBV11-2	12	TRBJ2-5	.	CASSLSAETQYF	TGTGCCAGCAGCCTGTCTGCGGAGACCCAGTACTTC
.	TRBV29-1	12	TRBJ2-2	TRBD2	CSVLAGGGELFF	TGCAGCGTTCTAGCGGGAGGAGGGGAGCTGTTTTTT
.	TRBV4-1	16	TRBJ2-7	TRBD2	CASSQAGGTSSYEQYF	TGCGCCAGCAGCCAAGCAGGCGGGACTAGCTCCTACGAGCAGTACTTC
.	TRBV6-5	15	TRBJ2-5	.	CASSPSFAQQETQYF	TGTGCCAGCAGTCCCTCCTTTGCACAGCAAGAGACCCAGTACTTC
.	TRBV15	14	TRBJ2-1	TRBD2	CATASGSYSNEQFF	TGTGCCACGGCGAGCGGGAGTTATTCCAATGAGCAGTTCTTC
.	TRBV9	15	TRBJ2-1	TRBD2	CASSPRLAGGIEQFF	TGTGCCAGCAGCCCCAGACTAGCGGGAGGGATTGAGCAGTTCTTC
.	TRBV25-1	16	TRBJ2-1	.	CASSEYLSGGHDEQFF	TGTGCCAGCAGTGAATATTTGAGCGGAGGTCATGATGAGCAGTTCTTC
.	TRBV2	11	TRBJ1-1	.	CASITNTEAFF	TGTGCCAGCATCACCAACACTGAAGCTTTCTTT
.	TRBV11-2	13	TRBJ2-7	.	CASSLAPVYEQYF	TGTGCCAGCAGCTTAGCCCCCGTCTACGAGCAGTACTTC
.	TRBV30	12	TRBJ1-1	.	CAWSPFITEAFF	TGTGCCTGGAGCCCGTTTATCACTGAAGCTTTCTTT
.	TRBV29-1	11	TRBJ1-1	.	CSVEQGTEAFF	TGCAGCGTTGAACAGGGGACTGAAGCTTTCTTT
.	TRBV30	14	TRBJ1-2	TRBD1	CAWRETGGARGYTF	TGTGCCTGGAGGGAAACAGGGGGCGCGCGTGGCTACACCTTC
.	TRBV29-1	11	TRBJ2-1	.	CSVDKLTDQFF	TGCAGCGTTGATAAACTGACAGACCAGTTCTTC
.	TRBV5-1	16	TRBJ2-6	.	CASSSEALGGANVLTF	TGCGCCAGCAGCTCCGAGGCCCTGGGGGGGGCCAACGTCCTGACTTTC
few	TRBV30	10	TRBJ1-4	.	CAWSEEKLFF	TGTGCCTGGAGTGAGGAAAAACTGTTTTTT
.	TRBV2	14	TRBJ1-2	.	CASSEMDSNYGYTF	TGTGCCAGCAGTGAAATGGACTCTAACTATGGCTACACCTTC
.	TRBV5-6	14	TRBJ2-7	TRBD2	CASSISGNSYEQYF	TGTGCCAGCAGCATCAGCGGGAACTCCTACGAGCAGTACTTC
.	TRBV2	15	TRBJ2-5	TRBD1	CASSSPGTAQETQYF	TGTGCCAGCAGTTCCCCCGGGACAGCCCAAGAGACCCAGTACTTC
once	TRBV9	15	TRBJ1-4	.	CASSVLDGSNEKLFF	TGTGCCAGCAGCGTATTGGACGGTTCCAATGAAAAACTGTTTTTT
.	TRBV25-1	13	TRBJ1-2	.	CASSVNRNYGYTF	TGTGCCAGCAGTGTCAACAGGAACTATGGCTACACCTTC